This TCR beta chain derives from a study of long-term antiretroviral therapy in people with HIV. Study-level results: Diversity measured after ART increased yet remained under transplant donor controls. Information pertaining to ART adherence, viral resistance or therapeutic modifications was not obtained.

With survey level as its setting, the immunoSEQ assay was v3.0. It was roughly 40,000-55,000 T-cell genomes per sample that sequencing targeted. Sequencing used immunoSEQ multiplex PCR; TCRdb keeps in-frame clones, though not all of them. The data hold 34,000 or so clones, with 65% to 90% observed a single time. The CDR3 sequence is 14 residues long. Germline CDR1 and CDR2: LGHNA and YSLEER. Trimming removed 0 bases from V and 3 bases from J, with 9 bases in between. As regards this clone: The antigen remains undetermined.

This rearrangement joins TRBV4-3 to TRBJ2-7; a possible D gene is TRBD1 (5 bases). This TCR came from a man aged 18 to 35 with HIV. The specimen comprised unsorted PBMCs, sampled around 3.3 years after starting antiretroviral therapy. This CDR3 is CASSQDSQGYEQYF. For the CDR3, the DNA is TGCGCCAGCAGCCAAGATTCCCAGGGCTACGAGCAGTACTTC.